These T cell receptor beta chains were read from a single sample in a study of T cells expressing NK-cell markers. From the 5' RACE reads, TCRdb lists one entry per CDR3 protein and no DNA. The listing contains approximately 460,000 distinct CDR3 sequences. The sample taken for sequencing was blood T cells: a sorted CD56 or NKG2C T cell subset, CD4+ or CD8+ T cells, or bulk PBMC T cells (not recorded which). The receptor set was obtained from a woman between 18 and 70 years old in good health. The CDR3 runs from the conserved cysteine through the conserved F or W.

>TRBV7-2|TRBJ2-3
CASSLLGGGADTQYF
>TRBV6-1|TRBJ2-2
CASSTTGRNTGELFF
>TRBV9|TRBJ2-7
CASSIASGPLYEQYF
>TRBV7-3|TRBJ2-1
CASSFAAGGINEQFF
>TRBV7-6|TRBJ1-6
CASSERTSSGTYNSPLHF
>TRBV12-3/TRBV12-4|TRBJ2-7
CASRGETYEQYF
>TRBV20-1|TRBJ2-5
CSATTIQGVSETQYF
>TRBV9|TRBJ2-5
CASSGTPEETQYF
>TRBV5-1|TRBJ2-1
CASSFWTSGGDYNEQFF
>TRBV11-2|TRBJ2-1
CASSLHSGSYYNEQFF
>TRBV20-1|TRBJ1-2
CSAKGGQGGYGYTF
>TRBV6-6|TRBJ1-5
CASSIGRDQPQHF
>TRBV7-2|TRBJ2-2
CASSLVGRGELFF
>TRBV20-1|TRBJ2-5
CSAPDRGLETQYF
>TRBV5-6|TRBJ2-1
CASSLGGLETEQFF
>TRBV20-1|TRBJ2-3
CSANSFTDTQYF
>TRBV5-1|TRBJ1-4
CASSLLTTNEKLFF
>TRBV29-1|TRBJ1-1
CSVRTGGEAFF
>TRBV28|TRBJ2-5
CASSFQGTQETQYF
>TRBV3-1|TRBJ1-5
CASSPSGRGDQPQHF
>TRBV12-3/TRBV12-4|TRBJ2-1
CASSPVSEQFF
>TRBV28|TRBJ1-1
CASSSPGQVNTEAFF
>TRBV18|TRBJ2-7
CASSPFNLYEQYF
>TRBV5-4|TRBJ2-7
CASSPAARGDYEQYF
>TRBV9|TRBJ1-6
CASSVTQGGPLHF
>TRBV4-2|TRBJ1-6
CASRKGNSPLHF
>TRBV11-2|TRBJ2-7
CASSLVPGSYEQYF
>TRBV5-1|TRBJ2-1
CASSRPSALAGDAEQFF
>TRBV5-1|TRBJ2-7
CASSLGAGNSYEQYF
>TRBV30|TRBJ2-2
CAWSAVSYTGELFF
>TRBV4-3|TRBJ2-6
CASSHLLGRGDSGANVLTF
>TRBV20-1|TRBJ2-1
CSARTGGATNEQFF
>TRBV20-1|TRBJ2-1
CSVTGPYNEQFF
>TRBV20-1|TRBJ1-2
CSAKPLLGGLHGYTF